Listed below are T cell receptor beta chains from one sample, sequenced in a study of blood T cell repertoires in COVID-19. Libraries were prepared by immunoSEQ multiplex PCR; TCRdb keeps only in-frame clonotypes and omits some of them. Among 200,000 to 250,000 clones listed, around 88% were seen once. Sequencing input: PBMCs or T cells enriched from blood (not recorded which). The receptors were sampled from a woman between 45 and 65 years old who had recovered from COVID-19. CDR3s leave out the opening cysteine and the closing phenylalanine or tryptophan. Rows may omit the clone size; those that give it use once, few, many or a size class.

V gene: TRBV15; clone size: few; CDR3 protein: ATSRDQGLYGYT
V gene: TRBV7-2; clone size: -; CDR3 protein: ASSRRGAYSGELF
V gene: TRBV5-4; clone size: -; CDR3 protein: ASSLAAGRAGNTIY
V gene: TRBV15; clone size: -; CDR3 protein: ATSRDLNSATYEQY
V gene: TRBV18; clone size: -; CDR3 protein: ASSPTLGVNTEAF
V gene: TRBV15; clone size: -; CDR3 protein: ATSRGGGTQY
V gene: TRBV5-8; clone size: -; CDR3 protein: ASSLGRGKMNTEAF
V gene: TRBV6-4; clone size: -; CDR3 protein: ASSPGGGLPSNQPQH
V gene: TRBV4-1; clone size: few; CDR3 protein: ASRGQEPNSPLH
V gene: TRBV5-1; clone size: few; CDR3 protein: ASSPVAGGYT
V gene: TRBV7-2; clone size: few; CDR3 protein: ASRLQGQVGNEQF
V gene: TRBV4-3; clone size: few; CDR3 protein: ASSPGPGQGYDGYT
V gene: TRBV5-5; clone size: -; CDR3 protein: ASSLVGHTVDTQY
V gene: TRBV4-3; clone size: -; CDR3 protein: ASSQEGLLNNEQF
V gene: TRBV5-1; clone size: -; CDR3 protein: ASSLGSTAITDTQY